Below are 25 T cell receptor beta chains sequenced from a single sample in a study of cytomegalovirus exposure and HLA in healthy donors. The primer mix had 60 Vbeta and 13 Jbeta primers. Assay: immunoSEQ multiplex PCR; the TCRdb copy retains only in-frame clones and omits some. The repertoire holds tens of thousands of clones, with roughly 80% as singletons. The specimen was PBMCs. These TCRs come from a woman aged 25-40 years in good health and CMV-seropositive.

CDR3 loop: CASSMGQTYEQYF. CDR3 sequence (DNA): TGTGCCAGCAGCATGGGACAGACTTACGAGCAGTACTTC. The chain combines TRBV7-8 with TRBJ2-7; 7 bases map to TRBD1. This CDR3 region has 13 residues. With V trimmed by 5 bases and J by 4 bases, 5 bases remained unmatched. Per germline, CDR1 SGHVS and CDR2 FQNEAQ.

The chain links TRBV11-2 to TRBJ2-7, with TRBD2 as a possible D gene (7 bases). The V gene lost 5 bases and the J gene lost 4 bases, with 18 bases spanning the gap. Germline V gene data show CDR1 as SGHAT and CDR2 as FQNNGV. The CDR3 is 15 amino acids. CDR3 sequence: CASSLNTGGPYEQYF. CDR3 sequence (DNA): TGTGCCAGCAGCCTGAATACGGGGGGCCCATACGAGCAGTACTTC.

In nucleotides, the CDR3 is TGTGCCAGCAGTTTACTAGCGCCGGTCTACAATGAGCAGTTCTTC. Translating gives CASSLLAPVYNEQFF. The chain recombines TRBV27 with TRBJ2-1; TRBD2 might be the D (6 bases). V lost 2 bases, J lost 3 bases, and 11 bases lay in between. CDR3 length: 15 amino acids. CDR1 is MNHEY, CDR2 SMNVEV, per germline (reference sequence).

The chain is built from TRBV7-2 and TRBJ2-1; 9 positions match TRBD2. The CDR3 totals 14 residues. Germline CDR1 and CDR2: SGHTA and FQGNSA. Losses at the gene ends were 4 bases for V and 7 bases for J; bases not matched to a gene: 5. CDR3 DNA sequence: TGTGCCAGCAGCTCTTTAGCGGGAGAAAATGAGCAGTTCTTC. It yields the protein CASSSLAGENEQFF.

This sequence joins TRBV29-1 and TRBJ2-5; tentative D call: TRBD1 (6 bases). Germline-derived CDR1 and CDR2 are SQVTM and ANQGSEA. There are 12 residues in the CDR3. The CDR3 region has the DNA TGCAGTATTGGACAGAACCAAGAGACCCAGTACTTC. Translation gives CSIGQNQETQYF. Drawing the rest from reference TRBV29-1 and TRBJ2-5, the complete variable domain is SAVISQKPSRDICQRGTSLTIQCQVDSQVTMMFWYRQQPGQSLTLIATANQGSEATYESGFVIDKFPISRPNLTFSTLTVSNMSPEDSSIYLCSIGQNQETQYFGPGTRLLVL.

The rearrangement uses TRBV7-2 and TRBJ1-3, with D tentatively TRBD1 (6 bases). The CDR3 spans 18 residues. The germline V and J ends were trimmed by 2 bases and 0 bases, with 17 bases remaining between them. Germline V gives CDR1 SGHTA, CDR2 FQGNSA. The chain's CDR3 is CASSLFPLTGLSGNTIYF. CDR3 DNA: TGTGCCAGCAGCTTATTCCCACTGACAGGCCTCTCTGGAAACACCATATATTTT.

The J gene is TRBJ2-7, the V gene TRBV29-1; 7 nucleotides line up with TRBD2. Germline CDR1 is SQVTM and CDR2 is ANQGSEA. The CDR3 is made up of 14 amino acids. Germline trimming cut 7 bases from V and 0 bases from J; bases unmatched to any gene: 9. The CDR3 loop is CSATRLAPSYEQYF. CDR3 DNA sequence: TGCAGCGCCACGAGACTAGCTCCCTCCTACGAGCAGTACTTC.

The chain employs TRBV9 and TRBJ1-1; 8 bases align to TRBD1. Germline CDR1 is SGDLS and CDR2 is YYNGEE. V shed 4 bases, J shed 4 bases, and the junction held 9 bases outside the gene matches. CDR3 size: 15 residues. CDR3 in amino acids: CASSPGQGLATEAFF. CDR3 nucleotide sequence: TGTGCCAGCAGCCCCGGACAGGGCCTTGCCACTGAAGCTTTCTTT.

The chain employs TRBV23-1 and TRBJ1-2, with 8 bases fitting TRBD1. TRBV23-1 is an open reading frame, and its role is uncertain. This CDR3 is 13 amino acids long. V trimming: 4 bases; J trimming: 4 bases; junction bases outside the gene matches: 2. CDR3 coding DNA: TGCGCCAGCAGTCGGGGACAGGTCTATGGCTACACCTTC. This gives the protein CASSRGQVYGYTF.

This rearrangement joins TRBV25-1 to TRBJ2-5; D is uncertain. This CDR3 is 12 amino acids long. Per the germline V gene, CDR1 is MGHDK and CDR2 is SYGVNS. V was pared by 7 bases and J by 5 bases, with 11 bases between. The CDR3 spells CASTRGGETQYF. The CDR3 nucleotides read TGTGCCAGCACCAGAGGTGGGGAGACCCAGTACTTC.

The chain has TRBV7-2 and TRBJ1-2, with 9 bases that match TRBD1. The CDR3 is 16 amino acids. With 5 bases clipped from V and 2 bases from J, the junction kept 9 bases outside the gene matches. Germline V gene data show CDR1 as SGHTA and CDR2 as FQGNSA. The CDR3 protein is CASSPQGAVGNYGYTF. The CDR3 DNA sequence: TGTGCCAGCAGCCCACAGGGGGCGGTCGGGAACTATGGCTACACCTTC.

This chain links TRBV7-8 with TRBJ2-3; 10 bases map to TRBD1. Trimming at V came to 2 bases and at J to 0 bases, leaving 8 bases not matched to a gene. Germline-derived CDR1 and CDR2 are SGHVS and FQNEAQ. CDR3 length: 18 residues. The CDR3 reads CASSLHRDRGYSTDTQYF. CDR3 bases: TGTGCCAGCAGCTTACACCGGGACAGGGGCTATAGCACAGATACGCAGTATTTT.

The DNA of the CDR3 is TGTGCCAGCAGCTTAGGCGGGAGAGTCGATACGCAGTATTTT. Residues: CASSLGGRVDTQYF. The genes are TRBV7-3 and TRBJ2-3, with 7 nucleotides matching TRBD2. V trimming: 2 bases; J trimming: 6 bases; junction bases outside the gene matches: 5. The V gene's germline CDR1 is SGHTA and CDR2 FQGTGA. This CDR3 has 14 residues.

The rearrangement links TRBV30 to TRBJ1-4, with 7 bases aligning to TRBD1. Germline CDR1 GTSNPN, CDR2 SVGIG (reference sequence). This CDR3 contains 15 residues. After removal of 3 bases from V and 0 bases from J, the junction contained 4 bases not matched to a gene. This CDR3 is CAWRQGVSTNEKLFF. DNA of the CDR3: TGTGCCTGGAGGCAGGGGGTATCAACTAATGAAAAACTGTTTTTT.

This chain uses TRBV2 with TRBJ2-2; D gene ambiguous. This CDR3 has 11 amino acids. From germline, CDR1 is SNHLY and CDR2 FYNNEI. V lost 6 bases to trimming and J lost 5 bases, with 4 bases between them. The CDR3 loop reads CASRLTGELFF. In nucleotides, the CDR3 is TGTGCCAGCAGACTTACCGGGGAGCTGTTTTTT.

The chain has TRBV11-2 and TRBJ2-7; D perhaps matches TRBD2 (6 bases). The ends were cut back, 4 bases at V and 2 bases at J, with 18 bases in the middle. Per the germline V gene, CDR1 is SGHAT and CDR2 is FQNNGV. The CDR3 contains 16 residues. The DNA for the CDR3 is TGTGCCAGCAGCTCCTTTCTAGCGCCCCAACCCTACGAGCAGTACTTC. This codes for CASSSFLAPQPYEQYF.

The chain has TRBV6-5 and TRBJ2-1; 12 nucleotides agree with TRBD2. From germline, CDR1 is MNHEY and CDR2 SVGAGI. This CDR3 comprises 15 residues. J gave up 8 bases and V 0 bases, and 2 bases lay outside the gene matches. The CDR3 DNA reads TGTGCCAGCAGTTACTCGACTAGCGGGAGACATGAGCAGTTCTTC. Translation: CASSYSTSGRHEQFF.

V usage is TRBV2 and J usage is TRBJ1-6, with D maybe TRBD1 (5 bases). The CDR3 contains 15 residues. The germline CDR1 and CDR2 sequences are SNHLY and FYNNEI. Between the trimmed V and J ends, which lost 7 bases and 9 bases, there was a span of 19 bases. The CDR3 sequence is CASKIQDIQGSPLHF. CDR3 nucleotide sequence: TGTGCCAGCAAAATACAGGACATTCAGGGTTCACCCCTCCACTTT. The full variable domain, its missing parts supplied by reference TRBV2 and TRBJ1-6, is EPEVTQTPSHQVTQMGQEVILRCVPISNHLYFYWYRQILGQKVEFLVSFYNNEISEKSEIFDDQFSVERPDGSNFTLKIRSTKLEDSAMYFCASKIQDIQGSPLHFGNGTRLTVT.

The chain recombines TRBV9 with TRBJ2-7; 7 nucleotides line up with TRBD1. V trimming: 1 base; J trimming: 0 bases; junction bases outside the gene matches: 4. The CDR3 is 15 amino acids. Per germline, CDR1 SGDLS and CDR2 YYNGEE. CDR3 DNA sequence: TGTGCCAGCAGCGTAACGTGGGACAGCTCCTACGAGCAGTACTTC. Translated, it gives CASSVTWDSSYEQYF. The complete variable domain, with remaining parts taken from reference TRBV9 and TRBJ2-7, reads DSGVTQTPKHLITATGQRVTLRCSPRSGDLSVYWYQQSLDQGLQFLIQYYNGEERAKGNILERFSAQQFPDLHSELNLSSLELGDSALYFCASSVTWDSSYEQYFGPGTRLTVT.

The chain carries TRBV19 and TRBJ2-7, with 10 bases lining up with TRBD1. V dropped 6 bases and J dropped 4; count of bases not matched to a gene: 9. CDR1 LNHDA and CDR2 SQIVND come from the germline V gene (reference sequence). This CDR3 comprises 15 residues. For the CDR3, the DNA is TGTGCCAGTAGGGGCCGGGACAGGGGTCTTTACGAGCAGTACTTC. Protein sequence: CASRGRDRGLYEQYF.

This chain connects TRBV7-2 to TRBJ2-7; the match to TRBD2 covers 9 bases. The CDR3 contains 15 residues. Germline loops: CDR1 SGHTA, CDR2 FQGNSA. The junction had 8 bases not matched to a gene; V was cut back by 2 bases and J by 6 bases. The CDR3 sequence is CASSLSAGGSREQYF. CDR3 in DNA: TGTGCCAGCAGCTTAAGCGCGGGAGGGTCCCGCGAGCAGTACTTC.

This CDR3 is CASSFLATTSQPQHF. The CDR3 nucleotides are TGTGCCAGCAGTTTCCTTGCCACCACTAGTCAACCCCAGCATTTT. The V call is TRBV28, the J call TRBJ1-5, with no clear D. CDR3 length equals 15 residues. Trimming pared 3 bases from V and 10 bases from J, leaving 19 bases between. Germline V CDR1 and CDR2: MDHEN, SYDVKM. Full variable domain (remainder filled in from reference TRBV28 and TRBJ1-5): DVKVTQSSRYLVKRTGEKVFLECVQDMDHENMFWYRQDPGLGLRLIYFSYDVKMKEKGDIPEGYSVSREKKERFSLILESASTNQTSMYLCASSFLATTSQPQHFGDGTRLSIL.

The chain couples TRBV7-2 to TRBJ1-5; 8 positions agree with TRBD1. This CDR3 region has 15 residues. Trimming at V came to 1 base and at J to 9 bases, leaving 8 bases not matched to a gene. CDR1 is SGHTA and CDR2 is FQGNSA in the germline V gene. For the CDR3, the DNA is TGTGCCAGCAGCTTAGAAGGGACAGGCGATGGGCCCCAGCATTTT. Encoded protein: CASSLEGTGDGPQHF.

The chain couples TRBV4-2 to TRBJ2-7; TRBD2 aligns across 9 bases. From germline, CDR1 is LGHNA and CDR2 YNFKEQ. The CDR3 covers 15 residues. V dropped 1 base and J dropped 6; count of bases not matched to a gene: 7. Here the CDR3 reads CASSQVIAGETEQYF. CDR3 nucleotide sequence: TGTGCCAGCAGCCAAGTGATAGCGGGAGAGACCGAGCAGTACTTC.

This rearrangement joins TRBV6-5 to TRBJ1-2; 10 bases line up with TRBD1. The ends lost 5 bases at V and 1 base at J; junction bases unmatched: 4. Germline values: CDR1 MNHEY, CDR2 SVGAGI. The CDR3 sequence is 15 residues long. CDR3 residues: CASSVGQGGNYGYTF. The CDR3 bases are TGTGCCAGCAGTGTTGGACAGGGGGGTAACTATGGCTACACCTTC.